The rows below give T cell receptor beta chains drawn from one sample of a study of blood T cell repertoires in COVID-19. Libraries were prepared by immunoSEQ multiplex PCR; TCRdb keeps only in-frame clonotypes and omits some of them. The table includes around 310,000 clones, 75% to 90% detected once. Input material: peripheral blood. The receptors stem from a woman in her fifties or sixties with acute or convalescent COVID-19. Both conserved end residues are trimmed from each CDR3.

TRBV29-1	TRBJ2-1	SVEDPPRNGEQF
TRBV5-4	TRBJ1-2	ASSLESRPGRGYT
TRBV18	TRBJ1-1	ASSPMTGGLTEAF
TRBV7-3	TRBJ2-2	ASSLSLAGANTGELF
TRBV5-4	TRBJ2-3	ASSLGALRTGDTQY
TRBV10-3	TRBJ1-6	AITHDRRNSPLH
TRBV6-1	TRBJ1-2	ASSDLGRGYT
TRBV5-4	TRBJ1-6	ASSLGQGSYNSPLH
TRBV4-3	TRBJ2-2	ASSQDLLANGELF
TRBV7-2	TRBJ1-5	ASSLAGQGANQPQH
TRBV7-9	TRBJ2-6	ASSTRLTKGRGANVLT
TRBV7-2	TRBJ1-5	ASSFPSGLGNQPQH
TRBV5-3	TRBJ2-7	ARLASTYEQY
TRBV6-5	TRBJ2-1	ASSYGGIDEQF
TRBV28	TRBJ2-1	ASSSTGVSYNEQF
TRBV2	TRBJ1-2	ASSGTGGYGYT
TRBV19	TRBJ2-5	ASSMGPIQETQY
TRBV7-2	TRBJ2-4	ASSFHRENIQY
TRBV5-6	TRBJ1-2	ASSLVRDEEGYT
TRBV7-8	TRBJ2-1	ATRRMSSYNEQF
TRBV5-1	TRBJ2-2	ASSQHRGGTGELF
TRBV4-2	TRBJ1-4	ASTQGAGTNEKLF
TRBV7-7	TRBJ2-5	ASSSGLAGVRRETQY
TRBV4-1	TRBJ1-1	ASSQDGQGDTEAF
TRBV30	TRBJ2-1	AQGLAGGNEQF
TRBV19	TRBJ2-5	ASSMRPETQY
TRBV19	TRBJ2-1	ASSIGTAYNEQF
TRBV7-8	TRBJ2-1	ASSSYGGGDYNEQF
TRBV4-2	TRBJ2-1	ASSRGLQSSYNEQF
TRBV5-1	TRBJ1-4	ASSFVRGEKLF
TRBV7-9	TRBJ1-1	ASSLGQGNAEAF
TRBV6-2/TRBV6-3	TRBJ1-6	ASSYGLVPPLH
TRBV5-6	TRBJ2-3	ASSFLTAGLADTQY
TRBV6-2/TRBV6-3	TRBJ2-1	ASSLTSGSRNEQF
TRBV30	TRBJ2-1	AWARQGTLYNEQF
TRBV11-2	TRBJ1-6	ASSFRDRGSSSYNSPLH
TRBV28	TRBJ1-3	ASSSPGQGAGNTIY
TRBV11-2	TRBJ1-4	ASSLGQGGEKLF
TRBV24-1	TRBJ2-1	ATSDPLAGAFNEQF
TRBV5-5	TRBJ2-3	ASSLAQGTDTQY
TRBV7-9	TRBJ1-1	ASSLFGTGNTEAF
TRBV7-2	TRBJ1-6	ASSLVSSDRGNSPLH
TRBV29-1	TRBJ2-1	SVQKGLGGVDEQF
TRBV5-6	TRBJ1-2	ASSPQGARGYT
TRBV28	TRBJ2-3	ASTQAGRLNTQY
TRBV7-9	TRBJ2-1	ASSLAYQYEQF
TRBV6-2/TRBV6-3	TRBJ2-3	ASSQADTQY
TRBV6-5	TRBJ2-7	ASRAFQGQAYEQY
TRBV7-2	TRBJ1-4	ASRGQDEKLF